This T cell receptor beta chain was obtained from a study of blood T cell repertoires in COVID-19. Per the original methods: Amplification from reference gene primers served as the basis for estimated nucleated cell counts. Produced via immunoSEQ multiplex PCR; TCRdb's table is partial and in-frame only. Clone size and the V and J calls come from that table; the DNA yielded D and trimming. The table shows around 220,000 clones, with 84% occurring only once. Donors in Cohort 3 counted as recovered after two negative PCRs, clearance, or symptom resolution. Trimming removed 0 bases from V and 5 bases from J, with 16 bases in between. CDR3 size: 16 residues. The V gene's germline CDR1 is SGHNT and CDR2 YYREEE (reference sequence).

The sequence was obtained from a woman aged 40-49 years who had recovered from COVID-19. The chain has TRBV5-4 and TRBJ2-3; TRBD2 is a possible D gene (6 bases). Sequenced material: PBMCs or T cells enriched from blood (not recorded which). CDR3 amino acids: CASSLAGGGRGDTQYF. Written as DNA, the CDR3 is TGTGCCAGCAGCTTGGCCGGGGGAGGTCGAGGAGATACGCAGTATTTT.